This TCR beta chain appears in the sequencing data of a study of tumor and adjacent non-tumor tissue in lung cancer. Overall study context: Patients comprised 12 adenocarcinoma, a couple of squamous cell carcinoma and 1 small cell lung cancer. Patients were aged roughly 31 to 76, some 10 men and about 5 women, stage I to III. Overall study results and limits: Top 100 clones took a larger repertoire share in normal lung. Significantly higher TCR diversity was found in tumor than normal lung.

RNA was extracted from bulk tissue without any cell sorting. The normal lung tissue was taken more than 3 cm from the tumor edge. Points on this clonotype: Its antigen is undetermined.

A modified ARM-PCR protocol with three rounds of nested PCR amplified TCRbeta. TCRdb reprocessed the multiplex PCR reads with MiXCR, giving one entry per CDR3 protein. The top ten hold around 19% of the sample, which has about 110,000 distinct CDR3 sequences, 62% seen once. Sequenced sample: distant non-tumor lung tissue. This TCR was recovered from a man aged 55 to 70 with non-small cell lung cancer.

CDR3 sequence (DNA): TGTGCCAGCAGTGAGGACGCCGGGACAGTCTACAATGAGCAGTTCTTC. This encodes CASSEDAGTVYNEQFF. The chain joins TRBV6-1 to TRBJ2-1; TRBD1 matches at 7 bases. Germline V gene data show CDR1 as MNHNS and CDR2 as SASEGT. After removal of 3 bases from V and 3 bases from J, the junction contained 8 bases not matched to a gene. The CDR3 length is 16 residues.